The 30 T cell receptor beta chains listed next were all sequenced from one sample in a study of response to subunit inactivated influenza vaccine. One entry per CDR3 protein results from TCRdb running MiXCR on the RT-PCR reads. The table lists about 800,000 distinct CDR3 sequences, 20% to 25% of them singletons. The sample here was PBMCs from blood, taken 4 to 6 days after vaccination. The source is a man aged 50 to 59 who received an inactivated influenza vaccine.

This clonotype has a count of ten or more. V gene TRBV12-3 or TRBV12-4 combines with J gene TRBJ1-2; 7 bases fit TRBD1. This CDR3 is 16 amino acids long. V dropped 0 bases and J dropped 10; count of bases not matched to a gene: 14. In nucleotides, the CDR3 is TGTGCCAGCAGTTTAGCAGGATACAGGGGAGCGCTCTCCTACACCTTC. As protein: CASSLAGYRGALSYTF.

There are a few counts of this clonotype. The genes are TRBV7-2 and TRBJ2-7; a possible D gene is TRBD2 (5 bases). This CDR3 has 14 amino acids. V lost 3 bases to trimming and J lost 3 bases, with 12 bases between them. Germline CDR1 SGHTA, CDR2 FQGNSA. The DNA of the CDR3 is TGTGCCAGCAGCTTTTTCCCCGGAGGCTACGAGCAGTACTTC. Its translation: CASSFFPGGYEQYF. Full variable domain (outside the CDR3, taken from reference TRBV7-2 and TRBJ2-7): GAGVSQSPSNKVTEKGKDVELRCDPISGHTALYWYRQSLGQGLEFLIYFQGNSAPDKSGLPSDRFSAERTGGSVSTLTIQRTQQEDSAVYLCASSFFPGGYEQYFGPGTRLTVT.

This clonotype turned up a few times. The chain joins TRBV3-1 to TRBJ2-3; no clear D. The CDR3 totals 18 residues. In germline, CDR1 is LGHDT, CDR2 YNNKEL (reference sequence). V dropped 0 bases and J dropped 1 base, with 17 bases sitting between them. CDR3 residues: CASSQDKGKVRGTDTQYF. The CDR3 DNA reads TGTGCCAGCAGCCAAGATAAAGGGAAGGTTCGAGGCACAGATACGCAGTATTTT.

V and J are TRBV12-3 or TRBV12-4 and TRBJ2-2; 7 bases are a match to TRBD2. Germline trimming cut 2 bases from V and 7 bases from J; bases unmatched to any gene: 7. The CDR3 runs to 15 residues. The CDR3 DNA sequence: TGTGCCAGCAGTTTAAGTGGGAGGGCCGTCGGGGAGCTGTTTTTT. This sequence encodes CASSLSGRAVGELFF.

The chain couples TRBV7-2 to TRBJ1-6; the D gene is possibly TRBD1 (5 bases). Germline lookup yields CDR1 SGHTA and CDR2 FQGNSA. The V and J ends lost 1 base and 10 bases respectively, with 17 bases between them. This CDR3 region has 16 residues. The CDR3 nucleotides are TGTGCCAGCAGCTTAGGATCCGGGGGTTCTCAGTCACCCCTCCACTTT. Translating gives CASSLGSGGSQSPLHF.

This clonotype was picked up a small number of times. The genes are TRBV6-5 and TRBJ2-1; D remains unclear. The CDR3 covers 16 residues. V lost 0 bases to trimming and J lost 0 bases, with 9 bases between them. In germline, CDR1 is MNHEY, CDR2 SVGAGI. The DNA of the CDR3 is TGTGCCAGCAGTTACTCGCGTTGGGACTCCTACAATGAGCAGTTCTTC. Translated, it gives CASSYSRWDSYNEQFF.

The V call is TRBV12-3 or TRBV12-4, the J call TRBJ2-2, with D perhaps assigned TRBD1 or TRBD2 (6 bases each). The CDR3 runs 15 residues. Trimming took off 6 bases at V and 4 bases at J, with 15 bases between the two ends. The DNA for the CDR3 is TGTGCCAGCAGCTTGGGGGGCGTGGGCACCGGGGAGCTGTTTTTT. Protein sequence: CASSLGGVGTGELFF.

The rearrangement uses TRBV29-1 and TRBJ2-1, with 7 bases aligning to TRBD2. The CDR3 loop spans 13 amino acids. CDR1 is SQVTM, CDR2 ANQGSEA, per germline. V shed 5 bases, J shed 7 bases, and the junction held 8 bases outside the gene matches. CDR3 nucleotide sequence: TGCAGCGTTTCACCACTAGCGCCAAATGAGCAGTTCTTC. Encoded protein: CSVSPLAPNEQFF.

This chain joins TRBV6-1 and TRBJ1-4; D is ambiguous. Germline V gives CDR1 MNHNS, CDR2 SASEGT. V lost 6 bases and J lost 0, with 8 bases in between. This CDR3 is 14 amino acids long. The CDR3 sequence: CASRDPTTNEKLFF. Here the CDR3 DNA reads TGTGCCAGCAGGGACCCTACAACTAATGAAAAACTGTTTTTT.

The rearrangement uses TRBV20-1 and TRBJ2-5; either TRBD1 or TRBD2 may supply D (5 bases each). V was pared by 6 bases and J by 5 bases, with 16 bases between. The germline CDR1 and CDR2 sequences are DFQATT and SNEGSKA (reference sequence). The CDR3 is 13 amino acids. CDR3 amino acids: CSARQRAVETQYF. The CDR3 nucleotides are TGCAGTGCACGACAGAGGGCCGTGGAGACCCAGTACTTC.

The chain uses TRBV9 and TRBJ1-3; D is uncertain. Per the germline V gene, CDR1 is SGDLS and CDR2 is YYNGEE. V was clipped by 4 bases and J by 3 bases, with 20 bases between them. The CDR3 is 17 amino acids. The CDR3 DNA is TGTGCCAGCAGCACCCGCGAGGGAGGGTTTAGTGGAAACACCATATATTTT. This encodes CASSTREGGFSGNTIYF.

The count of this clonotype is one. As DNA, the CDR3 is TGTGCCAGCTCCCCCTCAGGCGCAGGTACCTACGAGCAGTACTTC. Its protein is CASSPSGAGTYEQYF. The V and J genes are TRBV18 and TRBJ2-7; D unclear. Germline V CDR1 and CDR2: KGHSH, LQKENI. Trimming took 6 bases from V and 2 from J, leaving 17 bases between them. There are 15 residues in the CDR3.

Here the CDR3 reads CASSFDRYYREQFF. Here the CDR3 DNA reads TGTGCCAGCAGCTTCGACAGGTACTATCGTGAGCAGTTCTTC. This chain links TRBV7-2 with TRBJ2-1, with D possibly TRBD1 on 6 matching bases. The CDR3 contains 14 residues. V lost 3 bases and J lost 9, with 15 bases in between. Germline V gives CDR1 SGHTA, CDR2 FQGNSA. Together with reference TRBV7-2 and TRBJ2-1, the CDR3 gives the full variable domain: GAGVSQSPSNKVTEKGKDVELRCDPISGHTALYWYRQSLGQGLEFLIYFQGNSAPDKSGLPSDRFSAERTGGSVSTLTIQRTQQEDSAVYLCASSFDRYYREQFFGPGTRLTVL.

This clonotype has just a few counts. This chain uses TRBV29-1 with TRBJ2-7; possibly TRBD1 or TRBD2 for D (6 bases each). This CDR3 is 12 amino acids long. CDR1 is SQVTM, CDR2 ANQGSEA, per germline. V lost 8 bases and J 4 bases, leaving 15 bases between the germline ends. The DNA of the CDR3 is TGCAGCACTTGGAGGGGGAGGTACGAGCAGTACTTC. It codes for CSTWRGRYEQYF.

In its sample, this clonotype was seen a few times. The genes are TRBV7-2 and TRBJ2-7; 7 bases line up with TRBD1. With 5 bases clipped from V and 2 bases from J, the junction kept 9 bases outside the gene matches. CDR1 and CDR2 from the germline V gene are SGHTA and FQGNSA. The CDR3 spans 15 residues. Written as DNA, the CDR3 is TGTGCCAGCAGCCTACAACAGGGGTATGCCTACGAGCAGTACTTC. Its protein product is CASSLQQGYAYEQYF.

The table lists this clonotype with a few counts. This rearrangement joins TRBV5-1 to TRBJ2-1; 9 nucleotides align to TRBD2. CDR1 SGHRS and CDR2 YFSETQ come from the germline V gene. The CDR3 is 16 residues long. V was clipped by 0 bases and J by 7 bases; unmatched bases: 8. The CDR3 here is CASSLVLGTSLNEQFF. The CDR3 DNA sequence: TGCGCCAGCAGCTTGGTTTTAGGGACTAGCTTGAATGAGCAGTTCTTC.

The chain combines TRBV5-5 with TRBJ1-1, with D unresolved. V was pared by 4 bases and J by 1 base, with 14 bases between. CDR3 length: 15 residues. Germline V gene data show CDR1 as SGHKS and CDR2 as YYEKEE (reference sequence). DNA for the CDR3: TGTGCCAGCAGCCCCGCCGGGCTTTCGAACACTGAAGCTTTCTTT. This codes for CASSPAGLSNTEAFF.

This clonotype turned up a few times. V and J are TRBV10-3 and TRBJ2-6, with TRBD1 identical over 7 bases. J gave up 0 bases and V 10 bases, and 6 bases lay outside the gene matches. The CDR3 consists of 15 residues. CDR1 and CDR2 from the germline V gene are ENHRY and SYGVKD. This CDR3 reads CATRDSYSGANVLTF. CDR3 DNA sequence: TGTGCCACCCGGGACAGCTACTCTGGGGCCAACGTCCTGACTTTC.

The sample holds a few counts of this clonotype. The chain recombines TRBV7-6 with TRBJ1-2; D might be TRBD1 (6 bases). The CDR3 has 15 residues. CDR1 is SGHVS, CDR2 FNYEAQ, per germline. V was cut by 3 bases and J by 5 bases, with 16 bases left in between. CDR3 in DNA: TGTGCCAGCAGCTTGGGAACGGGGGGCGTTTATGGCTACACCTTC. Protein product: CASSLGTGGVYGYTF.

This clonotype was counted between two and nine times. This rearrangement joins TRBV20-1 to TRBJ2-2; D perhaps matches TRBD2 (5 bases). V lost 5 bases to trimming and J lost 0 bases, with 13 bases between them. The CDR3 is 15 amino acids. CDR1 DFQATT and CDR2 SNEGSKA come from the germline V gene (reference sequence). This CDR3 is CSALRSSSNTGELFF. The DNA of the CDR3 is TGCAGTGCTCTGCGGTCTAGCTCGAACACCGGGGAGCTGTTTTTT.

The J gene is TRBJ2-5, the V gene TRBV12-3 or TRBV12-4; D might be TRBD1 or TRBD2, each matching 5 bases. The ends were cut back, 2 bases at V and 12 bases at J, with 16 bases in the middle. This CDR3 has 13 amino acids. The CDR3 spells CASSLSSGAPEYF. The CDR3 DNA reads TGTGCCAGCAGTTTATCCTCCGGGGCGCCGGAGTACTTC.

This clonotype was picked up a small number of times. This chain joins TRBV20-1 and TRBJ1-5; no reliable D call. The V gene's germline CDR1 is DFQATT and CDR2 SNEGSKA (reference sequence). The germline V and J ends were trimmed by 3 bases and 0 bases, with 9 bases remaining between them. This CDR3 spans 14 amino acids. CDR3 in DNA: TGCAGTGCTAGGCGTGAGAATAGCAATCAGCCCCAGCATTTT. This encodes CSARRENSNQPQHF.

This clonotype was counted only a few times. This chain connects TRBV21-1 to TRBJ2-7. TRBV21-1 is labeled a pseudogene. The CDR3 consists of 14 residues. The CDR3 spells CASSKENRSYEQYF. Here the CDR3 DNA reads TGTGCCAGCAGCAAAGAGAACAGATCCTACGAGCAGTACTTC.

This sequence joins TRBV6-1 and TRBJ2-7, with D tentatively TRBD2 (5 bases). CDR3 length: 15 residues. The germline V gene encodes CDR1 MNHNS and CDR2 SASEGT. The germline V and J ends were trimmed by 5 bases and 2 bases, with 16 bases remaining between them. The DNA of the CDR3 is TGTGCCAGCAGTCCGTTCTGGGAGCCCCCCTACGAGCAGTACTTC. Translated, it gives CASSPFWEPPYEQYF.

V and J are TRBV6-5 and TRBJ2-3; 12 bases fit TRBD2. The germline V gene encodes CDR1 MNHEY and CDR2 SVGAGI. This CDR3 is built from 19 residues. The junction had 14 bases not matched to a gene; V was cut back by 2 bases and J by 5 bases. CDR3 nucleotides: TGTGCCAGCAGTTACCCCTCTAGCGGGGGGGCCGGGGTTATAGATACGCAGTATTTT. It codes for CASSYPSSGGAGVIDTQYF.

The CDR3 DNA reads TGTGCCAGCAGTGAATCGGGGTTTCGGGGGGAGACCCAGTACTTC. Its translation: CASSESGFRGETQYF. The genes are TRBV25-1 and TRBJ2-5; a weak D match, TRBD2 (6 bases). The CDR3 is 15 amino acids. CDR1 and CDR2 (germline): MGHDK, SYGVNS. Trimming shortened V by 1 base and J by 5 bases, and 14 bases separated the two germline ends.

This clonotype showed up just a few times. This sequence joins TRBV4-2 and TRBJ1-5; 7 bases map to TRBD1. The CDR3 covers 18 residues. Germline CDR1 reads LGHNA; CDR2 reads YNFKEQ. V gave up 0 bases and J gave up 0 bases; unmatched junction bases: 8. Here the CDR3 reads CASSQDWTGSNSNQPQHF. As DNA, the CDR3 is TGTGCCAGCAGCCAAGACTGGACAGGTTCCAATAGCAATCAGCCCCAGCATTTT.

This clonotype was recorded a few times. The genes are TRBV7-2 and TRBJ2-2; the D gene is possibly TRBD2 (5 bases). V dropped 1 base and J dropped 4 bases, with 13 bases sitting between them. This CDR3 region has 16 residues. Germline loops: CDR1 SGHTA, CDR2 FQGNSA. The CDR3 loop is CASSLEWLAGTGELFF. As DNA, the CDR3 is TGTGCCAGCAGCTTAGAATGGCTAGCTGGCACCGGGGAGCTGTTTTTT. Supplemented by reference TRBV7-2 and TRBJ2-2, the full variable domain reads GAGVSQSPSNKVTEKGKDVELRCDPISGHTALYWYRQSLGQGLEFLIYFQGNSAPDKSGLPSDRFSAERTGGSVSTLTIQRTQQEDSAVYLCASSLEWLAGTGELFFGEGSRLTVL.

The rearrangement links TRBV29-1 to TRBJ2-7, with TRBD1 as a possible D gene (5 bases). The CDR3 is 12 residues long. Germline lookup yields CDR1 SQVTM and CDR2 ANQGSEA. The V end was cut by 1 base, the J end by 3 bases, with 7 bases between. In DNA, the CDR3 is TGCAGCGTTGAAGGGGGCTACTACGAGCAGTACTTC. It codes for CSVEGGYYEQYF.

The chain couples TRBV5-1 to TRBJ2-6; D may be TRBD1 or TRBD2 (6 bases each). Trimming removed 4 bases from V and 2 bases from J, with 13 bases in between. The germline V gene encodes CDR1 SGHRS and CDR2 YFSETQ. The CDR3 totals 16 residues. The CDR3 DNA reads TGCGCCAGCAGCGTAGGGGGGTCGACTGGGGCCAACGTCCTGACTTTC. This sequence encodes CASSVGGSTGANVLTF.